Sequencing of this T cell receptor beta chain was carried out in a study of shared clonotypes between healthy human individuals. The CDR3 has 13 amino acids. V was clipped by 8 bases and J by 4 bases, with 15 bases between them. Germline lookup yields CDR1 SNHLY and CDR2 FYNNEI. The repertoire was sequenced with immunoSEQ multiplex PCR; TCRdb's copy has only in-frame clones and lacks some. The sample carries 600,000 to 800,000 clones, 55% to 75% recorded once. The specimen was memory CD4+ T cells sorted from blood. Regarding subset: CD45RA-negative fraction. V is TRBV2 and J is TRBJ2-7, with a possible D match to TRBD2 (6 bases). The source is a woman under 40 in good health. The CDR3 region is CASLVGGGYEQYF. In DNA form, the CDR3 reads TGTGCCAGCCTGGTAGGAGGAGGGTACGAGCAGTACTTC. Filled out from reference TRBV2 and TRBJ2-7, the complete variable domain reads EPEVTQTPSHQVTQMGQEVILRCVPISNHLYFYWYRQILGQKVEFLVSFYNNEISEKSEIFDDQFSVERPDGSNFTLKIRSTKLEDSAMYFCASLVGGGYEQYFGPGTRLTVT.